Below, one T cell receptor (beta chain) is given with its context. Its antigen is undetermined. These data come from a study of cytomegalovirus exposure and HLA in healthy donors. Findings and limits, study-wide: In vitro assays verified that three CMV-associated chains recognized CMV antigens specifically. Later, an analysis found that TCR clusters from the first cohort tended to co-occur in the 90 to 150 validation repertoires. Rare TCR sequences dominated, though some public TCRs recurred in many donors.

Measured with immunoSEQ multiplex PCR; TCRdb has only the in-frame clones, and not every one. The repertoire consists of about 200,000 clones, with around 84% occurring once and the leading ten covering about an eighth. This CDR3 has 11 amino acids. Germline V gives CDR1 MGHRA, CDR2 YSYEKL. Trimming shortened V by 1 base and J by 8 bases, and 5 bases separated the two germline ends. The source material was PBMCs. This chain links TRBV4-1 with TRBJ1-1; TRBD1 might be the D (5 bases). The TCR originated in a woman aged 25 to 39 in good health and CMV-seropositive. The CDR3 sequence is CASSQGTEAFF. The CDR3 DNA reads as TGCGCCAGCAGCCAAGGGACAGAAGCTTTCTTT.